This is a list of T cell receptor beta chains from one sample in a study of blood T cell repertoires in COVID-19. This table comes from immunoSEQ multiplex PCR, and its TCRdb copy is limited to in-frame clones, with some not included. The sample contains some 28,000 clones, roughly three quarters of which appear only once. The sample consisted of peripheral blood. These receptors were collected from an older man with acute or convalescent COVID-19. CDR3s include the opening cysteine and the closing phenylalanine or tryptophan. The order of the fields is V gene, D gene, clone size, J gene, CDR3 protein, CDR3 DNA. The D gene is left open where the match is weak. Only some rows state a clone size, as once, few, many or a class for expanded clones.

>TRBV28|TRBD2|.|TRBJ2-1
CASSLWGLAGTSSYNEQFF
TGTGCCAGCAGTTTGTGGGGACTAGCGGGGACGAGCTCCTACAATGAGCAGTTCTTC
>TRBV12-3/TRBV12-4|.|once|TRBJ2-7
CASSPFRGYEQYF
TGTGCCAGCAGTCCGTTCCGGGGGTACGAGCAGTACTTC
>TRBV12-3/TRBV12-4|.|.|TRBJ1-1
CASSLAGNEAFF
TGTGCCAGCAGTTTGGCAGGGAATGAAGCTTTCTTT
>TRBV11-2|.|.|TRBJ2-3
CASSFDRLTDTQYF
TGTGCCAGCAGTTTTGACAGGCTCACAGATACGCAGTATTTT
>TRBV5-1|TRBD1|.|TRBJ2-2
CASSSRQGNTGELFF
TGCGCCAGCAGCTCTAGACAGGGGAACACCGGGGAGCTGTTTTTT
>TRBV28|.|once|TRBJ2-1
CASSSRGWSYNEQFF
TGTGCCAGCAGTAGCAGGGGTTGGTCCTACAATGAGCAGTTCTTC
>TRBV6-5|.|.|TRBJ1-5
CASSYSHSDQPQHF
TGTGCCAGCAGTTACTCGCACTCCGATCAGCCCCAGCATTTT
>TRBV2|.|.|TRBJ2-2
CGTLRENGELFF
TGTGGAACCTTGAGGGAGAACGGGGAGCTGTTTTTT
>TRBV27|.|.|TRBJ1-2
CASSPATANNYGYTF
TGTGCCAGCAGTCCTGCGACAGCTAATAATTATGGCTACACCTTC
>TRBV27|TRBD1|.|TRBJ2-7
CASSLAGGFSSYEQYF
TGTGCCAGCAGTTTAGCAGGGGGCTTTAGCTCCTACGAGCAGTACTTC
>TRBV6-5|TRBD2|.|TRBJ2-2
CASAGGLTGELFF
TGTGCCAGCGCGGGGGGATTAACCGGGGAGCTGTTTTTT
>TRBV7-2|TRBD1|.|TRBJ2-7
CASRPPGTGAEQYF
TGTGCCAGCAGGCCCCCCGGGACAGGGGCCGAGCAGTACTTC
>TRBV4-3|.|once|TRBJ2-2
CASSQGGASGNTGELFF
TGCGCCAGCAGCCAAGGGGGGGCTAGCGGTAACACCGGGGAGCTGTTTTTT
>TRBV3-1/TRBV3-2|.|.|TRBJ1-3
CASSPRTGSLGNTIYF
TGTGCCAGCAGCCCGCGGACTGGTTCCCTGGGAAACACCATATATTTT
>TRBV5-4|.|.|TRBJ1-5
CASSGGINQPQHF
TGTGCCAGCAGCGGGGGGATCAATCAGCCCCAGCATTTT
>TRBV4-1|.|.|TRBJ1-2
CASSHPGRTRYGYTF
TGCGCCAGCAGCCACCCTGGACGGACTCGGTATGGCTACACCTTC
>TRBV19|.|.|TRBJ2-3
CASSNNPGAGSTQYF
TGTGCCAGTAGTAATAATCCGGGCGCCGGGAGTACGCAGTATTTT
>TRBV5-1|.|.|TRBJ2-7
CASSNPSRGEQYF
TGCGCCAGCAGCAACCCGAGCAGGGGCGAGCAGTACTTC
>TRBV7-9|TRBD2|.|TRBJ2-5
CASSFTSGQETQYF
TGTGCCAGCAGCTTTACTAGCGGACAAGAGACCCAGTACTTC
>TRBV27|TRBD2|.|TRBJ2-3
CASSPGLAGGDTQYF
TGTGCCAGCAGTCCTGGACTAGCGGGAGGAGATACGCAGTATTTT
>TRBV7-3|TRBD2|.|TRBJ2-1
CASSLAGGLPFF
TGTGCCAGCAGCTTAGCGGGAGGGCTTCCGTTCTTC
>TRBV6-2/TRBV6-3|.|.|TRBJ2-7
CASSYGGLTNEQYF
TGTGCCAGCAGTTACGGGGGCCTAACCAACGAGCAGTACTTC
>TRBV20-1|.|.|TRBJ1-2
CSARLGSGYTF
TGCAGTGCTAGGTTAGGGAGTGGCTACACCTTC
>TRBV6-2/TRBV6-3|.|.|TRBJ2-5
CASSFRVGGPRREEETQYF
TGTGCCAGCAGTTTTCGTGTCGGGGGGCCACGGAGGGAGGAAGAGACCCAGTACTTC
>TRBV5-8|TRBD1|.|TRBJ2-5
CASSRTGGRETQYF
TGTGCCAGCAGCCGTACAGGGGGCCGGGAGACCCAGTACTTC
>TRBV11-2|.|.|TRBJ1-1
CASSLLSTEAFF
TGTGCCAGCAGCTTATTGAGCACTGAAGCTTTCTTT
>TRBV6-5|.|.|TRBJ2-7
CASSYGREQYF
TGTGCCAGCAGTTATGGCCGCGAGCAGTACTTC
>TRBV4-2|.|medium-sized|TRBJ2-7
CASSQEGQGEVYEQYF
TGTGCCAGCAGCCAAGAGGGGCAGGGGGAGGTTTACGAGCAGTACTTC
>TRBV3-1/TRBV3-2|TRBD2|many|TRBJ2-5
CASSPLMTSGAQETQYF
TGTGCCAGCAGCCCGCTAATGACTAGCGGGGCCCAAGAGACCCAGTACTTC
>TRBV2|TRBD1|.|TRBJ1-6
CASRGQGISPLHF
TGTGCCAGCAGGGGACAGGGGATTTCGCCCCTCCACTTT
>TRBV4-1|TRBD1|medium-sized|TRBJ2-2
CASSQDHRGTGELFF
TGCGCCAGCAGCCAAGATCACAGGGGCACCGGGGAGCTGTTTTTT
>TRBV5-6|TRBD2|.|TRBJ2-7
CASSSGGYEQYF
TGTGCCAGCAGCTCGGGGGGCTACGAGCAGTACTTC
>TRBV5-1|.|many|TRBJ2-5
CASSMGGGETQYF
TGCGCCAGCAGCATGGGTGGAGGCGAGACCCAGTACTTC
>TRBV10-3|TRBD2|.|TRBJ2-1
CATGTSGSYNEQFF
TGTGCCACCGGAACTAGCGGGTCCTACAATGAGCAGTTCTTC
>TRBV15|TRBD2|few|TRBJ2-4
CATSRDRLGLAGVAKNIQYF
TGTGCCACCAGCAGAGATCGCTTGGGGCTAGCGGGAGTCGCCAAAAACATTCAGTACTTC
>TRBV11-2|TRBD2|.|TRBJ2-1
CASSTTSGAPGEQFF
TGTGCCAGCAGCACGACTAGCGGGGCCCCCGGTGAGCAGTTCTTC
>TRBV4-3|.|.|TRBJ2-6
CASSQETLGSLSGANVLTF
TGCGCCAGCAGCCAAGAGACCCTGGGCAGCCTCTCTGGGGCCAACGTCCTGACTTTC
>TRBV7-3|TRBD1|.|TRBJ2-1
CASSLRSGQGSNEQFF
TGTGCCAGCAGCTTACGCTCGGGACAGGGATCGAATGAGCAGTTCTTC
>TRBV5-6|.|once|TRBJ2-3
CASSFKGTDTQYF
TGTGCCAGCAGCTTTAAGGGGACAGATACGCAGTATTTT
>TRBV27|TRBD1|.|TRBJ1-1
CASSFMGLTGVNTEAFF
TGTGCCAGCAGTTTTATGGGGTTGACAGGGGTGAACACTGAAGCTTTCTTT
>TRBV7-3|.|.|TRBJ2-3
CASSLMADTQYF
TGTGCCAGCAGCTTAATGGCTGATACGCAGTATTTT
>TRBV28|.|few|TRBJ2-7
CASSSLSVAYEQYF
TGTGCCAGCAGCTCATTATCAGTTGCTTACGAGCAGTACTTC
>TRBV29-1|TRBD1|.|TRBJ2-7
CSAEDRSSSYEQYF
TGCAGCGCGGAGGACAGGTCCAGCTCCTACGAGCAGTACTTC
>TRBV7-2|.|.|TRBJ1-3
CASTTGPSGNTIYF
TGTGCCAGCACGACAGGACCCTCTGGAAACACCATATATTTT
>TRBV20-1|TRBD2|.|TRBJ2-1
CSASGRLAGGLGYEQFF
TGCAGTGCTAGTGGCAGACTAGCGGGGGGTCTAGGTTATGAGCAGTTCTTC
>TRBV7-3|TRBD2|.|TRBJ2-1
CASSLAGDHYNEQFF
TGTGCCAGCAGCTTAGCGGGGGACCATTACAATGAGCAGTTCTTC
>TRBV18|.|.|TRBJ1-1
CASSPPGIAGSEAFF
TGTGCCAGCTCACCACCCGGCATAGCGGGGTCTGAAGCTTTCTTT
>TRBV6-1|TRBD1|.|TRBJ1-5
CASSEGTGRQPQHF
TGTGCCAGCAGTGAAGGGACAGGGAGGCAGCCCCAGCATTTT
>TRBV12-3/TRBV12-4|.|.|TRBJ2-1
CASSLTAANEQFF
TGTGCCAGCAGTTTAACTGCCGCCAATGAGCAGTTCTTC
>TRBV6-5|TRBD1|few|TRBJ1-5
CASNPQGGQPQHF
TGTGCCAGCAATCCCCAGGGGGGACAGCCCCAGCATTTT
>TRBV27|TRBD1|once|TRBJ2-5
CASSFSPGQGKEETQYF
TGTGCCAGCAGTTTCAGTCCGGGACAGGGAAAGGAGGAGACCCAGTACTTC